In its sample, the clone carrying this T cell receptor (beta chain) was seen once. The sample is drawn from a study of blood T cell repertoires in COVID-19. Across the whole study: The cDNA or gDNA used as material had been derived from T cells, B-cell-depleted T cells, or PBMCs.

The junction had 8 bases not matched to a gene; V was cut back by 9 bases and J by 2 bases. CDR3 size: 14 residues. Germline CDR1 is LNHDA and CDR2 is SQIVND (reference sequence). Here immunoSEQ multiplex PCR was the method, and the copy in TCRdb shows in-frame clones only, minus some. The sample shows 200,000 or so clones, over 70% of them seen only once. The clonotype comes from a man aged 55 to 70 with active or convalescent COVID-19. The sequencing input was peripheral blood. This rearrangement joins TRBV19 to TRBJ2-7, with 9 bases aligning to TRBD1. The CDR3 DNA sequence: TGTGCCAGCACCGAGACAGGGGGGGCCTACGAGCAGTACTTC. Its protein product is CASTETGGAYEQYF.